This TCR beta chain was recovered during a study of cytomegalovirus exposure and HLA in healthy donors. The CDR3 is made up of 14 amino acids. Trimming took 0 bases from V and 1 from J, leaving 7 bases between them. Per germline, CDR1 SGHDT and CDR2 YYEEEE. It was with 60 Vbeta and 13 Jbeta primers that the PCR ran. Generated by immunoSEQ multiplex PCR, the TCRdb table keeps only in-frame clones and is missing some. The data show about 94,000 clones, around four fifths seen once. This clone was detected only a few times. What it binds is unknown. Whole-study results and caveats: Associated with cytomegalovirus, according to the listing, were 150 to 200 TCR beta chains.

The sequenced material came from PBMCs. The TCR was taken from a male donor in good health and CMV-seronegative. This chain connects TRBV5-6 to TRBJ1-1, with no clear D. CDR3 DNA sequence: TGTGCCAGCAGCTTGGACCTGAGGAACACTGAAGCTTTCTTT. Translating gives CASSLDLRNTEAFF.